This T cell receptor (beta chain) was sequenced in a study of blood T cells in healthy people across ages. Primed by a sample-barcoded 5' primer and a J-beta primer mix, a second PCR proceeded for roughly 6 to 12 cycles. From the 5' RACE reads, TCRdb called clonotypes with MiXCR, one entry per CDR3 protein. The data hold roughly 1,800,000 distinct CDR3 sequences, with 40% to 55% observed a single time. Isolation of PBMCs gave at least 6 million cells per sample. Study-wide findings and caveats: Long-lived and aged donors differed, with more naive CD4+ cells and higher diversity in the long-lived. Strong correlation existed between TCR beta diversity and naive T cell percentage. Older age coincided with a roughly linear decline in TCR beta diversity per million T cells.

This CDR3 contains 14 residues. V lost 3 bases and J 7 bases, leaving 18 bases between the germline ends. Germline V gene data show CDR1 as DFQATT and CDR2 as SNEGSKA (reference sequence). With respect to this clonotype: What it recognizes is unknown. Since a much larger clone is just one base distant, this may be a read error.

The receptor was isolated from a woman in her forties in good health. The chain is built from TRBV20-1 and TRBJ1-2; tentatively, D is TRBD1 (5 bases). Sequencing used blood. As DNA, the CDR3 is TGCAGTGCTAGGGTGCAGGGCGGCGATAGTGGCTACACCTTC. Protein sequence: CSARVQGGDSGYTF.